This entry describes one T cell receptor beta chain. This sample was taken from a study of blood T cell repertoires in COVID-19. About the research overall: Donors in the United States, Italy and Spain gave samples during acute or convalescent COVID-19.

TCRdb's copy holds only in-frame clones and misses some; the assay was immunoSEQ multiplex PCR. The repertoire includes approximately 45,000 clones, around three quarters of them detected once, and around 60% sits in the top ten. This clonotype was obtained from a man older than 75 with acute or convalescent COVID-19. The material sequenced was peripheral blood.

This CDR3 is CASSPLGALSREQYF. The CDR3, as DNA: TGTGCCAGCAGCCCCTTAGGAGCCCTTTCTCGCGAGCAGTACTTC. The V call is TRBV9, the J call TRBJ2-7; unclear D gene. The V gene's germline CDR1 is SGDLS and CDR2 YYNGEE. This CDR3 comprises 15 residues. V was cut by 4 bases and J by 6 bases, with 20 bases left in between.